The T cell receptor beta chain described here comes from a study of blood T cell repertoires in COVID-19. Study details: The United States, Italy and Spain were the sources of the acute and convalescent COVID-19 samples. T cells, B-cell-depleted T cells, or PBMCs supplied cDNA or gDNA.

Authors' methods: The authors estimated nucleated cell counts from reference gene primer amplification. The table came from immunoSEQ multiplex PCR; TCRdb's copy has only in-frame clones and leaves some out. That table gives V, J and clone size, and the DNA gave D and trimming. The sample holds around 260,000 clones, approximately 90% seen once. CDR3 length: 13 residues. Deletions cut 5 bases from V and 6 bases from J, with 13 bases between. Per germline, CDR1 SGHVS and CDR2 FQNEAQ. The chain has TRBV7-8 and TRBJ1-2, with D possibly TRBD1 on 5 matching bases. The sequenced sample consisted of peripheral blood. This sequence originates from a man between 60 and 75 years old who had recovered from COVID-19. CDR3 nucleotides: TGTGCCAGCAGCGTCGGGACTCCGGATGGCTACACCTTC. The encoded protein is CASSVGTPDGYTF. Supplemented by reference TRBV7-8 and TRBJ1-2, the full variable domain reads GAGVSQSPRYKVAKRGQDVALRCDPISGHVSLFWYQQALGQGPEFLTYFQNEAQLDKSGLPSDRFFAERPEGSVSTLKIQRTQQEDSAVYLCASSVGTPDGYTFGSGTRLTVV.